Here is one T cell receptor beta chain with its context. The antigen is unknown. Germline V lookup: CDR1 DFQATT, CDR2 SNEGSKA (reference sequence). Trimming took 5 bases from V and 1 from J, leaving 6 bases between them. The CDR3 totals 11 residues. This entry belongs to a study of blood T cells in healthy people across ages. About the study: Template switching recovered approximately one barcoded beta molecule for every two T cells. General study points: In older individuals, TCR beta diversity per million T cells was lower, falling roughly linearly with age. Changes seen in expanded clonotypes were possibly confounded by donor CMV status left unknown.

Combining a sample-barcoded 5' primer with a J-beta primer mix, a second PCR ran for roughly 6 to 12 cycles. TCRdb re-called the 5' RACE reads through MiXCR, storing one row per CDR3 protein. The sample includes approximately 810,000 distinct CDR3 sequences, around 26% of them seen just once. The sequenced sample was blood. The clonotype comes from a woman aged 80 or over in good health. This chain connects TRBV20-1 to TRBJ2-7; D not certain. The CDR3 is CSAYRSYEQYF. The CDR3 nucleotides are TGCAGTGCTTACAGATCCTACGAGCAGTACTTC.